This TCR beta chain comes out of a study of cytomegalovirus exposure and HLA in healthy donors. Points from the study as a whole: CMV serostatus stood as the only immune exposure information on hand.

For this clone: What it binds is not known.

There are 14 residues in the CDR3. V lost 6 bases to trimming and J lost 8 bases, with 19 bases between them. The germline CDR1 and CDR2 sequences are SGHTA and FQGNSA. With 60 Vbeta and 13 Jbeta primers, the PCR was carried out. The assay was immunoSEQ multiplex PCR, and TCRdb's table has in-frame clones only and misses some. This sample has more than 80,000 clones, with about 76% found just once. V and J are TRBV7-2 and TRBJ1-1; D remains ambiguous. This receptor was taken from a woman between 50 and 59 years old in good health and CMV-seropositive. The specimen was PBMCs. Here the CDR3 DNA reads TGTGCCAGCAGACCTTTCTCGGGTACCACAGAAGCTTTCTTT. Translation: CASRPFSGTTEAFF.